This paragraph reports one T cell receptor beta chain. Generated by immunoSEQ multiplex PCR, the TCRdb table keeps only in-frame clones and is missing some. The sample lists over 250,000 clones; 80% to 90% were seen once. This sample was taken from a study of blood T cell repertoires in COVID-19. Study at large: The United States, Italy and Spain were the sources of the acute and convalescent COVID-19 samples.

V lost 6 bases and J lost 2; bases outside the gene matches: 18. Germline assignment: CDR1 SGHVS and CDR2 FQNEAQ. The CDR3 length is 19 residues. Patients from Seattle were sampled longitudinally, starting during active infection. This clonotype was obtained from a woman in her forties or fifties with COVID-19, enrolled during active disease. Sequenced material: peripheral blood. The chain carries TRBV7-8 and TRBJ1-5; TRBD1 matches at 8 bases. This chain's CDR3 is CASRETGEMVVKGNQPQHF. Here the CDR3 DNA reads TGTGCCAGCAGGGAGACAGGGGAAATGGTAGTAAAGGGCAATCAGCCCCAGCATTTT.